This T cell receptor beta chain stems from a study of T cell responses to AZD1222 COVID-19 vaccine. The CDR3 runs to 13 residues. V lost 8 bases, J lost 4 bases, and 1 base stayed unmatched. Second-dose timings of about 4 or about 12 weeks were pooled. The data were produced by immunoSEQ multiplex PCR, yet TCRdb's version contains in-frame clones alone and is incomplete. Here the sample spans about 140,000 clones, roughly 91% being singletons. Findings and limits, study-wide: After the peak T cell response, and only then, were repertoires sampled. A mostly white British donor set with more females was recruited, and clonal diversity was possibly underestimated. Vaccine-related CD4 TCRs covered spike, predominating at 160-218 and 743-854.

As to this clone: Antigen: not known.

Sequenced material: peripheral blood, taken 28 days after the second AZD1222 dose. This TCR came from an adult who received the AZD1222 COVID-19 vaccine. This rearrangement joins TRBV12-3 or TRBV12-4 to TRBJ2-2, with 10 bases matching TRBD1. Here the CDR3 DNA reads TGTGCCAGCCGGGACAGGGGCACCGGGGAGCTGTTTTTT. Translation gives CASRDRGTGELFF.